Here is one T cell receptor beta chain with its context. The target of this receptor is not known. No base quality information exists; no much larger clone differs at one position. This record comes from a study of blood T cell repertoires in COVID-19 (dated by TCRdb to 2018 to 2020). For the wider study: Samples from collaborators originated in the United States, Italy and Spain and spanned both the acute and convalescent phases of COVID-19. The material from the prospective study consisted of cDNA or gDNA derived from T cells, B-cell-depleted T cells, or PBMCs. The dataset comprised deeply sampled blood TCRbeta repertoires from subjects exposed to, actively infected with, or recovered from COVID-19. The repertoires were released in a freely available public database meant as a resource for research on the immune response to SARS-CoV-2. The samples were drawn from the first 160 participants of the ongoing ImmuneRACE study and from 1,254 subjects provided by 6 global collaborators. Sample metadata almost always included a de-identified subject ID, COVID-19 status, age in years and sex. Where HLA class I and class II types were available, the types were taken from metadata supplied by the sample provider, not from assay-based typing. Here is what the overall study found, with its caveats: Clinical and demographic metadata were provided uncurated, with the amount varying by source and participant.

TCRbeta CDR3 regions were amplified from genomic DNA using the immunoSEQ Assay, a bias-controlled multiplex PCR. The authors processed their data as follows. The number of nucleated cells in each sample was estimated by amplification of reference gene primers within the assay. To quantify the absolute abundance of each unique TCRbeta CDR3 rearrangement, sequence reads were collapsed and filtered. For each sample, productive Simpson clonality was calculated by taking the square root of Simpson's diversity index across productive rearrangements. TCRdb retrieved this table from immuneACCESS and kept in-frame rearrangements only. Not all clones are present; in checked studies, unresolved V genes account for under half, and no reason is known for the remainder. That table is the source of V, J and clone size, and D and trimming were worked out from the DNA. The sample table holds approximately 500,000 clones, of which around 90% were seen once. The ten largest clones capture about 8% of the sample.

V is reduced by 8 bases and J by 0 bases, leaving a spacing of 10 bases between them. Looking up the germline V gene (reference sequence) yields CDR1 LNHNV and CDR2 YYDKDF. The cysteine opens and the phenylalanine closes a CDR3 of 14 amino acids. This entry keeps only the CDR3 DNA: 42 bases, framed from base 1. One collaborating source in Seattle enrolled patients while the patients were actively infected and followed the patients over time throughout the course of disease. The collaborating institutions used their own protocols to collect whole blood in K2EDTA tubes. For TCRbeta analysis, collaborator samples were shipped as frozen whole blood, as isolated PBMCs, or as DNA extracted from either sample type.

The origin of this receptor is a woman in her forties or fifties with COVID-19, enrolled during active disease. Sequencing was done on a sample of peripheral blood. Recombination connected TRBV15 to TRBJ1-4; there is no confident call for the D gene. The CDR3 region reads CATQERSTNEKLFF. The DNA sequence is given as TGTGCCACCCAAGAGAGATCAACTAATGAAAAACTGTTTTTT.